This T cell receptor beta chain was observed in a study of control samples from healthy donors and cancer patients. CDR3 length: 13 amino acids. V lost 4 bases to trimming and J lost 0 bases, with 8 bases between them. Germline V lookup: CDR1 SGDLS, CDR2 YYNGEE. Libraries were prepared by immunoSEQ multiplex PCR; TCRdb keeps only in-frame clonotypes and omits some of them. The data hold 100,000 to 150,000 clones, with around 90% observed a single time. The sample was blood. V gene TRBV9 combines with J gene TRBJ2-7; D uncertain. The sequence derives from a man in his forties in good health. The CDR3 region has the DNA TGTGCCAGCAGCCGATCCGCCTCCTACGAGCAGTACTTC. Protein product: CASSRSASYEQYF.